Following are 23 T cell receptor beta chains from one sample sequenced in a study of quantifying T cell responses using KT2 cells (dated by TCRdb to 2015 to 2018). Background for the entire study: RNA was DNase-treated and reverse transcribed with TCR alpha and beta constant-region primers, mostly using SuperScript III.

Preparation of the library involved UMI-ligation and nested PCR. Sequencing was carried out with an Illumina MiSeq. Using T4 RNA ligase 1, a single-stranded oligonucleotide bearing the Illumina SP2 sequence plus a UMI was ligated onto the 3' end of the cDNA. PCR1 used around 4 cycles (98 degrees C 15 s, 69 degrees C 30 s, 72 degrees C 40 s), and the beta primer was an equimolar mix of RC1.1 and RC1.2 that covered TRBC1 and TRBC2. Clones were called with MiXCR by TCRdb after fastp trimmed the public reads at Q25, and only in-frame beta chains were retained. Identical CDR3 proteins give one entry, which carries the most common genes and DNA. This sample holds 52,000 or so distinct CDR3 sequences; over 9% were observed only once. Jointly, the top ten make up under 10% of the sample. The sequenced material came from PBMCs spiked with cells of the T cell clone KT2. The receptors shown here come from a human donor.

The J gene is TRBJ1-5, the V gene TRBV21-1; the listed D gene, TRBD1, was not tested against the DNA. TRBV21-1 is a recognized pseudogene. CDR3 length equals 18 residues. The CDR3 region is CASSNALDRGDSNQPQHF. The CDR3 coding sequence is TGTGCCAGCAGCAACGCCTTGGACAGGGGAGATAGCAATCAGCCCCAGCATTTT.

CDR3 nucleotide sequence: TGTGCCAGCAGTTTTTCAGGGGCCAGCACAGATACGCAGTATTTT. It translates to CASSFSGASTDTQYF. This rearrangement joins TRBV27 to TRBJ2-3; D might be TRBD1 (6 bases). The V gene's germline CDR1 is MNHEY and CDR2 SMNVEV (reference sequence). The ends were cut back, 3 bases at V and 0 bases at J, with 10 bases in the middle. CDR3 length equals 15 residues.

J is TRBJ2-7 and V is TRBV3-1, with 9 nucleotides matching TRBD1. The CDR3 runs 18 residues. The V gene end was trimmed by 0 bases and the J gene end by 4 bases; junction bases not matched to a gene: 13. Germline lookup yields CDR1 LGHDT and CDR2 YNNKEL (reference sequence). As DNA, the CDR3 is TGTGCCAGCAGCCAAGAACCCCGCGGTGGGACAGGGTGGTACGAGCAGTACTTC. This codes for CASSQEPRGGTGWYEQYF.

This sequence joins TRBV7-2 and TRBJ2-7, with TRBD2 matching over 7 bases. Germline V gene sequence: CDR1 SGHTA, CDR2 FQGNSA. Losses at the gene ends were 6 bases for V and 2 bases for J; bases not matched to a gene: 7. This CDR3 has 14 residues. CDR3 coding DNA: TGTGCCAGCAGATTTAACGGGGGGACCTACGAGCAGTACTTC. It yields the protein CASRFNGGTYEQYF.

With respect to this clonotype: This may be a read error, as it is one base from a much larger clone. The chain joins TRBV11-1 to TRBJ2-7, with D hard to call. CDR1 is SGHAT and CDR2 is FQDESV in the germline V gene (reference sequence). The CDR3 extends over 12 amino acids. Here the CDR3 DNA reads TGTGCCTGCAGCCACGACAACTACGAGCAGTACTTC. Amino acid sequence: CACSHDNYEQYF.

This rearrangement joins TRBV12-3 or TRBV12-4 to TRBJ2-4; 7 nucleotides match TRBD2. This CDR3 has 14 amino acids. V shed 1 base and J 7 bases; nucleotides not matched to a gene: 4. The CDR3 region has the DNA TGTGCCAGCAGTTTAGTCTCGCGGGAGAACATTCAGTACTTC. Encoded protein: CASSLVSRENIQYF.

This clonotype was seen repeatedly, ten times or more. The genes are TRBV29-1 and TRBJ2-7; 8 positions match TRBD1. Germline values: CDR1 SQVTM, CDR2 ANQGSEA. The CDR3 is 14 amino acids. The trim removed 5 bases at V and 6 bases at J, leaving 12 bases unmatched. The CDR3 is CSVKPTGELSEQYF. In DNA form, the CDR3 reads TGCAGCGTTAAACCGACAGGGGAACTAAGCGAGCAGTACTTC.

This clonotype was found a few times. This chain uses TRBV20-1 with TRBJ1-1; TRBD1 aligns across 7 bases. There are 15 residues in the CDR3. Germline lookup yields CDR1 DFQATT and CDR2 SNEGSKA (reference sequence). V shed 0 bases and J 1 base; nucleotides not matched to a gene: 5. CDR3 coding DNA: TGCAGTGCTAGAGATCCAAACAGGGGGAACACTGAAGCTTTCTTT. Protein product: CSARDPNRGNTEAFF.

Comment on this clonotype: Given the absence of the conserved phenylalanine or tryptophan at the CDR3 end, a read error is likely. This chain connects TRBV5-4 to TRBJ2-4; D might be TRBD2 (5 bases). Trimming took 2 bases from V and 5 from J, leaving 11 bases between them. The CDR3 is made up of 14 amino acids. CDR1 SGHNT and CDR2 YYREEE come from the germline V gene (reference sequence). The CDR3 nucleotides read TGTGCCAGCAGCTTCCCTGACGGGGAAAACATTCAGTACTCC. Protein product: CASSFPDGENIQYS.

This clonotype appeared many times. The V gene is TRBV2, the J gene TRBJ1-2; TRBD1 agrees at 7 bases. Germline V lookup: CDR1 SNHLY, CDR2 FYNNEI. J gave up 2 bases and V 5 bases, and 5 bases lay outside the gene matches. The CDR3 extends over 14 amino acids. The CDR3 here is CASSPNRGNYGYTF. Here the CDR3 DNA reads TGTGCCAGCAGTCCAAACAGGGGCAACTATGGCTACACCTTC.

This clonotype has a count of ten or more. The CDR3 is CSARNRGNLPSYEQYF. CDR3 DNA: TGCAGTGCTAGAAACAGGGGAAACCTTCCCTCCTACGAGCAGTACTTC. This chain uses TRBV20-1 with TRBJ2-7; 7 bases match TRBD1. The CDR3 is made up of 16 amino acids. Trimming removed 2 bases from V and 0 bases from J; junction bases left unmatched: 10. CDR1 is DFQATT, CDR2 SNEGSKA, per germline (reference sequence).

The V gene is TRBV4-1, the J gene TRBJ2-3, with TRBD2 identical over 7 bases. The V gene's germline CDR1 is MGHRA and CDR2 YSYEKL. CDR3 length: 16 residues. The J segment lost 9 bases and the V segment lost 0 bases, leaving 12 bases of the junction unmatched. The CDR3 is CASSQDGWRGRRTQYF. DNA of the CDR3: TGCGCCAGCAGCCAAGATGGGTGGCGGGGGAGACGGACGCAGTATTTT.

This chain uses TRBV5-1 with TRBJ2-7, with TRBD1 as a possible D gene (5 bases). Deletions cut 2 bases from V and 0 bases from J, with 9 bases between. The CDR3 length is 14 residues. CDR1 SGHRS and CDR2 YFSETQ come from the germline V gene. CDR3 region: CASSFTTDSYEQYF. The CDR3, as DNA: TGCGCCAGCAGCTTTACGACAGACTCCTACGAGCAGTACTTC. Looking up the rest from reference TRBV5-1 and TRBJ2-7 gives the full variable domain: KAGVTQTPRYLIKTRGQQVTLSCSPISGHRSVSWYQQTPGQGLQFLFEYFSETQRNKGNFPGRFSGRQFSNSRSEMNVSTLELGDSALYLCASSFTTDSYEQYFGPGTRLTVT.

This clonotype came up a few times. The chain combines TRBV27 with TRBJ2-1; TRBD1 matches 9 bases. V shed 4 bases and J 12 bases; nucleotides not matched to a gene: 13. Germline V lookup: CDR1 MNHEY, CDR2 SMNVEV (reference sequence). This CDR3 is built from 15 residues. CDR3 nucleotide sequence: TGTGCCAGCAGTTCACCAGGACAGGGGTCTATCGCGCAGTTCTTC. Translation: CASSSPGQGSIAQFF.

This clonotype was seen more than once but under ten times. The rearrangement links TRBV5-6 to TRBJ2-5; D is unresolved. V was cut by 4 bases and J by 2 bases, with 12 bases left in between. The germline V gene has CDR1 SGHDT and CDR2 YYEEEE. The CDR3 contains 14 residues. The CDR3 region has the DNA TGTGCCAGCAGCATCCCTCTAGGGCAAGAGACCCAGTACTTC. Translation gives CASSIPLGQETQYF.

The chain carries TRBV19 and TRBJ2-1, with a tentative D call TRBD1 (5 bases). Trimming left V 4 bases short and J 0 bases short, with 13 bases between. Per the germline V gene, CDR1 is LNHDA and CDR2 is SQIVND (reference sequence). The CDR3 has 16 amino acids. In DNA, the CDR3 is TGTGCCAGTAGTAACCCGACAGAGAGCTCCTACAATGAGCAGTTCTTC. Translation gives CASSNPTESSYNEQFF.

V usage is TRBV5-6 and J usage is TRBJ1-4; D uncertain. Trimming pared 0 bases from V and 7 bases from J, leaving 7 bases between. The CDR3 length is 13 residues. The germline V gene has CDR1 SGHDT and CDR2 YYEEEE. The CDR3 nucleotides read TGTGCCAGCAGCTTGGTGAGCAGTGAAAAACTGTTTTTT. Translated: CASSLVSSEKLFF.

V and J are TRBV6-5 and TRBJ2-1; the D gene is possibly TRBD1 (6 bases). V was pared by 4 bases and J by 2 bases, with 12 bases between. CDR3 length: 15 amino acids. Germline assignment: CDR1 MNHEY and CDR2 SVGAGI. In DNA form, the CDR3 reads TGTGCCAGCAGTTCACAGGGTGATCCCTACAATGAGCAGTTCTTC. It specifies CASSSQGDPYNEQFF.

This clonotype was found many times. The CDR3 DNA reads TGTGCCAGTACAACTAGCGGAAGCACAGATACGCAGTATTTT. Amino acids: CASTTSGSTDTQYF. The chain combines TRBV19 with TRBJ2-3, with TRBD2 matching over 8 bases. V lost 7 bases, J lost 0 bases, and 3 bases stayed unmatched. The CDR3 is 14 residues long. Germline lookup yields CDR1 LNHDA and CDR2 SQIVND (reference sequence).

This clonotype has at least ten counts. The CDR3, as DNA: TGTGCCAGCAGCTCGGGAGTGTTGCAGTATTTT. Translating gives CASSSGVLQYF. The chain recombines TRBV11-2 with TRBJ2-3, with D perhaps matching TRBD2 (6 bases). The CDR3 is 11 amino acids. Trimming took off 4 bases at V and 11 bases at J, with 10 bases between the two ends. CDR1 is SGHAT, CDR2 FQNNGV, per germline.

This chain joins TRBV20-1 and TRBJ2-5; the match to TRBD2 covers 8 bases. The V gene's germline CDR1 is DFQATT and CDR2 SNEGSKA (reference sequence). This CDR3 comprises 15 residues. J was trimmed by 5 bases and V by 3 bases; bases with no gene match: 11. The CDR3 sequence is CSASRERESRETQYF. CDR3 bases: TGCAGTGCTAGCCGTGAGCGGGAGAGTCGGGAGACCCAGTACTTC.

This clonotype has ten or more counts. The chain has TRBV24-1 and TRBJ1-1; TRBD1 might be the D (5 bases). The CDR3 sequence is 13 residues long. CDR1 and CDR2 from the germline V gene are KGHDR and SFDVKD. The V gene lost 8 bases and the J gene lost 1 base, with 10 bases spanning the gap. CDR3 sequence reads: CATKNTGNTEAFF. The CDR3 nucleotides read TGTGCCACCAAAAATACAGGGAACACTGAAGCTTTCTTT.

This clonotype has ten or more counts. This chain uses TRBV12-3 or TRBV12-4 with TRBJ2-2; no clear D. With 5 bases removed from V and 3 bases from J, the gap between germline ends came to 7 bases. CDR3 length: 13 amino acids. Here the CDR3 DNA reads TGTGCCAGCAGTAGGGTTTACACCGGGGAGCTGTTTTTT. Its protein product is CASSRVYTGELFF.